A single sample is the source of the 20 T cell receptor beta chains below, sequenced in a study of CD8 T cells in ankylosing spondylitis. TCRdb fed the 5' RACE reads into MiXCR, producing one record per CDR3 protein. This sample has 330,000 or so distinct CDR3 sequences, with roughly 8% found just once. These receptors' antigens are unknown. Study results and limitations: A TCR beta motif made of eight highly homologous variants seemed typical of ankylosing spondylitis blood.

The sample comprised blood, either unsorted or a sorted T cell fraction (not recorded which). Receptor source: a male donor with ankylosing spondylitis.

This chain uses TRBV12-3 or TRBV12-4 with TRBJ2-7; D remains unclear. V was trimmed by 6 bases and J by 2 bases, leaving 5 bases between them. The CDR3 covers 11 residues. The CDR3 reads CASSIAYEQYF. The CDR3 DNA reads as TGTGCCAGCAGCATTGCCTACGAGCAGTACTTC.

In the case of this clonotype: A much larger clone differs from this one at a single base, so this may be a read error. This rearrangement joins TRBV7-9 to TRBJ2-2, with 8 bases identical to TRBD1. CDR1 is SEHNR and CDR2 is FQNEAQ in the germline V gene (reference sequence). CDR3 length: 14 residues. The CDR3 reads CASRGQAATGELLF. CDR3 nucleotide sequence: TGTGCCAGCAGGGGACAGGCGGCGACCGGGGAGCTGTTATTT.

This clonotype turned up a few times. The CDR3 DNA follows: TGTGCCAGCAGCGCCACTCGGACAGTATCCTACAATGAGCAGTTCTTC. Protein: CASSATRTVSYNEQFF. V gene TRBV7-3 combines with J gene TRBJ2-1; a possible D gene is TRBD1 (6 bases). This CDR3 region has 16 residues. Germline V gene sequence: CDR1 SGHTA, CDR2 FQGTGA. The V end lost 5 bases, the J end lost 1 base, and 15 bases lay between the germline ends. The full variable domain, in which reference TRBV7-3 and TRBJ2-1 provide the parts outside the CDR3, is GAGVSQTPSNKVTEKGKYVELRCDPISGHTALYWYRQSLGQGPEFLIYFQGTGAADDSGLPNDRFFAVRPEGSVSTLKIQRTERGDSAVYLCASSATRTVSYNEQFFGPGTRLTVL.

This clonotype was detected only a few times. V gene TRBV25-1 combines with J gene TRBJ1-6, with TRBD1 matching 10 bases. The CDR3 has 15 residues. Germline V gene sequence: CDR1 MGHDK, CDR2 SYGVNS. Trimming removed 5 bases from V and 10 bases from J; junction bases left unmatched: 8. DNA for the CDR3: TGTGCCAGCAGTTTAGCCGGGACAGGGGACTCACCCCTCCACTTT. It yields the protein CASSLAGTGDSPLHF.

The J gene is TRBJ2-3, the V gene TRBV7-9; 8 nucleotides agree with TRBD1. V shed 5 bases and J 2 bases; nucleotides not matched to a gene: 9. CDR3 length: 16 amino acids. The germline V gene has CDR1 SEHNR and CDR2 FQNEAQ (reference sequence). The CDR3 DNA reads as TGTGCCAGCAGCACGAACAGGGGGACCACCACAGATACGCAGTATTTT. It encodes CASSTNRGTTTDTQYF.

This clonotype was found a few times. CDR3 loop: CSARVETGGSYEQYF. Here the CDR3 DNA reads TGCAGTGCTAGAGTCGAGACAGGGGGCTCCTACGAGCAGTACTTC. The J gene is TRBJ2-7, the V gene TRBV20-1; 9 bases line up with TRBD1. V dropped 1 base and J dropped 0; count of bases not matched to a gene: 4. The CDR3 loop spans 15 amino acids. The germline gives CDR1 DFQATT, CDR2 SNEGSKA (reference sequence).

This clonotype occurred a few times. The CDR3, as DNA: TGCAGCGCTGCTCTTGGCGGGAGCGTCGGGGAGCAGTACTTC. As protein: CSAALGGSVGEQYF. The genes are TRBV29-1 and TRBJ2-7; 7 nucleotides agree with TRBD2. From germline, CDR1 is SQVTM and CDR2 ANQGSEA. Trimming at V came to 7 bases and at J to 7 bases, leaving 16 bases not matched to a gene. This CDR3 has 14 residues.

This clonotype was picked up a small number of times. The rearrangement links TRBV4-1 to TRBJ1-2; the match to TRBD1 covers 7 bases. Germline CDR1 MGHRA, CDR2 YSYEKL. The trim removed 8 bases at V and 8 bases at J, leaving 8 bases unmatched. This CDR3 contains 12 residues. CDR3 in DNA: TGCGCCAGCGGGGCAGGGGGTGGAGGCTACACCTTC. As protein: CASGAGGGGYTF.

This sequence joins TRBV12-3 or TRBV12-4 and TRBJ1-6; D might be TRBD1 (5 bases). This CDR3 is built from 14 residues. Deletions cut 1 base from V and 8 bases from J, with 9 bases between. CDR3 nucleotides: TGTGCCAGCAGTTTAGGGACAAAGGATTCACCCCTCCACTTT. This translates into CASSLGTKDSPLHF.

This clonotype was observed at least ten times. The gene calls are TRBV2 and TRBJ2-1, with a weak D call TRBD1 (5 bases). The V end lost 4 bases, the J end lost 9 bases, and 13 bases lay between the germline ends. This CDR3 spans 13 amino acids. CDR1 and CDR2 from the germline V gene are SNHLY and FYNNEI. CDR3 amino acids: CASSVYGQGEQFF. CDR3 DNA: TGTGCCAGCAGTGTGTACGGTCAGGGTGAGCAGTTCTTC.

This clonotype was found once. Just one base apart from a much larger clone, this may be a read error. The chain uses TRBV4-1 and TRBJ2-5; D unclear. In germline, CDR1 is MGHRA, CDR2 YSYEKL. The CDR3 contains 14 residues. The CDR3 sequence: CATSLDPLQETQYF. CDR3 bases: TGCGCCACCAGCCTAGACCCCCTCCAAGAGACCCAGTACTTC.

This clonotype was counted at least ten times. The rearrangement links TRBV10-2 to TRBJ2-7, with 13 bases aligning to TRBD2. V dropped 2 bases and J dropped 0; count of bases not matched to a gene: 7. Germline values: CDR1 WSHSY, CDR2 SAAADI. The CDR3 is made up of 18 amino acids. The CDR3 here is CASSERGLAGPASYEQYF. The CDR3 DNA follows: TGCGCCAGCAGTGAGAGGGGACTAGCGGGACCAGCCTCCTACGAGCAGTACTTC.

This clonotype was detected many times. The chain recombines TRBV7-9 with TRBJ2-1, with D unresolved. The CDR3 spans 17 residues. The V end lost 3 bases, the J end lost 6 bases, and 21 bases lay between the germline ends. Germline values: CDR1 SEHNR, CDR2 FQNEAQ (reference sequence). CDR3 DNA: TGTGCCAGCAGCTTTGGCCGCAGAGATCTGACCGGCAATGAGCAGTTCTTC. It specifies CASSFGRRDLTGNEQFF.

This clonotype was detected a few times. The V call is TRBV5-6, the J call TRBJ2-5; possibly TRBD2 for D (6 bases). Looked up from germline, CDR1 is SGHDT and CDR2 is YYEEEE. V lost 0 bases and J 7 bases, leaving 13 bases between the germline ends. The CDR3 has 14 residues. The DNA of the CDR3 is TGTGCCAGCAGCTTGGAGTCTAGCGTAGGGACCCAGTACTTC. Its protein product is CASSLESSVGTQYF.

This clonotype was counted between two and nine times. The gene calls are TRBV27 and TRBJ1-1; 7 nucleotides line up with TRBD1. The germline CDR1 and CDR2 sequences are MNHEY and SMNVEV (reference sequence). J gave up 2 bases and V 5 bases, and 5 bases lay outside the gene matches. The CDR3 is 14 amino acids. Written as DNA, the CDR3 is TGTGCCAGCAGTAACACAGGGGTAAACACTGAAGCTTTCTTT. Protein: CASSNTGVNTEAFF.

This clonotype was observed a handful of times. V gene TRBV19 combines with J gene TRBJ2-1; the match to TRBD2 covers 9 bases. Trimming at V came to 1 base and at J to 10 bases, leaving 8 bases not matched to a gene. This CDR3 is built from 15 residues. The V gene's germline CDR1 is LNHDA and CDR2 SQIVND (reference sequence). The CDR3 loop reads CASSIVRGRGDEQFF. CDR3 sequence (DNA): TGTGCCAGTAGTATAGTTCGCGGGAGGGGAGACGAGCAGTTCTTC.

Here the CDR3 reads CASSPRGLAGGNEQFF. The CDR3 coding sequence is TGTGCCAGCAGCCCCCGTGGGCTAGCGGGAGGGAATGAGCAGTTCTTC. The chain joins TRBV7-9 to TRBJ2-1, with 12 bases matching TRBD2. This CDR3 contains 16 residues. Germline-derived CDR1 and CDR2 are SEHNR and FQNEAQ (reference sequence). V trimming: 5 bases; J trimming: 7 bases; junction bases outside the gene matches: 9. The variable domain in full, completed from reference TRBV7-9 and TRBJ2-1, reads DTGVSQNPRHKITKRGQNVTFRCDPISEHNRLYWYRQTLGQGPEFLTYFQNEAQLEKSRLLSDRFSAERPKGSFSTLEIQRTEQGDSAMYLCASSPRGLAGGNEQFFGPGTRLTVL.

The chain links TRBV5-1 to TRBJ2-1; D may be TRBD2 (5 bases). Germline CDR1 is SGHRS and CDR2 is YFSETQ. Trimming shortened V by 0 bases and J by 6 bases, and 13 bases separated the two germline ends. There are 15 residues in the CDR3. The CDR3 DNA reads TGCGCCAGCAGCTTGGTACTAGGAGATGGCAATGAGCAGTTCTTC. This codes for CASSLVLGDGNEQFF.

This clonotype has more than one count but fewer than ten. The rearrangement uses TRBV18 and TRBJ2-7; D remains ambiguous. V lost 2 bases and J 6 bases, leaving 11 bases between the germline ends. This CDR3 comprises 13 residues. Per germline, CDR1 KGHSH and CDR2 LQKENI. The CDR3 DNA sequence: TGTGCCAGCTCACCATCGATGATTTCCGAGCAGTACTTC. This translates into CASSPSMISEQYF. Together with reference TRBV18 and TRBJ2-7, the CDR3 gives the full variable domain: NAGVMQNPRHLVRRRGQEARLRCSPMKGHSHVYWYRQLPEEGLKFMVYLQKENIIDESGMPKERFSAEFPKEGPSILRIQQVVRGDSAAYFCASSPSMISEQYFGPGTRLTVT.

The genes are TRBV6-2 or TRBV6-3 and TRBJ2-1, with D possibly being TRBD2 (5 bases). CDR3 size: 15 residues. Germline CDR1 is MNHEY and CDR2 is SVGEGT. The V gene lost 8 bases and the J gene lost 0 bases, with 14 bases spanning the gap. This CDR3 is CASLHSGTSYNEQFF. The CDR3 DNA reads TGTGCCAGCCTCCACAGCGGTACCTCCTACAATGAGCAGTTCTTC.